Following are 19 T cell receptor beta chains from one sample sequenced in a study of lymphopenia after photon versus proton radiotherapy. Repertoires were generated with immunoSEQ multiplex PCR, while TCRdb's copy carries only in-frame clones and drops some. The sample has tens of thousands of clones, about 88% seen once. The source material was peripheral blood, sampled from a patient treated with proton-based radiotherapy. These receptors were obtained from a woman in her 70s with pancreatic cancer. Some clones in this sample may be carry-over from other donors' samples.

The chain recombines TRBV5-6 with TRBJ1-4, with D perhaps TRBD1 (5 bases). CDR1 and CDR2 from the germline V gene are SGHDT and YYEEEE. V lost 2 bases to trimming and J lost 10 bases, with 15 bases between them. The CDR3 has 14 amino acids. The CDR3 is CASSFGQGVGKLFF. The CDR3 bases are TGTGCCAGCAGCTTCGGGCAGGGAGTCGGAAAACTGTTTTTT.

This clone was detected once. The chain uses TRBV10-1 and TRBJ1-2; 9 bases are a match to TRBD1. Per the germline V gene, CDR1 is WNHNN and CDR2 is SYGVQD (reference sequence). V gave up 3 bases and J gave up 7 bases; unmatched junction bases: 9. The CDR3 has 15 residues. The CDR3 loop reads CASSDPGTGITGYTF. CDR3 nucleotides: TGCGCCAGCAGTGATCCCGGGACAGGGATAACTGGCTACACCTTC.

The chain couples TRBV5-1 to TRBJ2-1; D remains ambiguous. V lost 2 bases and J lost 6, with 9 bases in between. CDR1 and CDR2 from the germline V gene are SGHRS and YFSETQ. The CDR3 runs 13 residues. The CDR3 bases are TGCGCCAGCAGCTTAGGTTCATCCAATGAGCAGTTCTTC. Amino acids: CASSLGSSNEQFF.

The CDR3 nucleotides read TGTGCCAGTAGTCCCCCCGCAGGGCCCTACGAGCAGTACTTC. Protein product: CASSPPAGPYEQYF. This chain uses TRBV19 with TRBJ2-7; D may be TRBD1 (5 bases). Trimming removed 5 bases from V and 2 bases from J, with 13 bases in between. The CDR3 length is 14 residues. Looked up from germline, CDR1 is LNHDA and CDR2 is SQIVND (reference sequence).

For the CDR3, the DNA is TGTGCCAGCAGTGAAGTTGGCGGGAGCGTGAGAGATACGCAGTATTTT. Encoded protein: CASSEVGGSVRDTQYF. The chain links TRBV6-1 to TRBJ2-3, with 7 nucleotides matching TRBD2. Germline-derived CDR1 and CDR2 are MNHNS and SASEGT. V trimming: 1 base; J trimming: 5 bases; junction bases outside the gene matches: 9. This CDR3 comprises 16 residues.

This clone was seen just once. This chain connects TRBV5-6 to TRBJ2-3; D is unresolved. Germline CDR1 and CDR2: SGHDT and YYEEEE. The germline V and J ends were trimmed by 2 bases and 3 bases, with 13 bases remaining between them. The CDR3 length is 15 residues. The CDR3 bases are TGTGCCAGCAGCTTTGTTGGCAGACAAACAGATACGCAGTATTTT. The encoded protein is CASSFVGRQTDTQYF.

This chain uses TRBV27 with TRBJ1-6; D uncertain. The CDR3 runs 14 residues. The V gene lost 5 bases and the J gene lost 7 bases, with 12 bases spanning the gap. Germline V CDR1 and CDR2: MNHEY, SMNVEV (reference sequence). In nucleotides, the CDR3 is TGTGCCAGCAGTCCCGGACTATTAAATTCACCCCTCCACTTT. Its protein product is CASSPGLLNSPLHF.

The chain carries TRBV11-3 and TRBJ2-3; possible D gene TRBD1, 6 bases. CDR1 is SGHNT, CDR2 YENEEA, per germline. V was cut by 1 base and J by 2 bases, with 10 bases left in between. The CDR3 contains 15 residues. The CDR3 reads CASSLGLGATDTQYF. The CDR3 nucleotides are TGTGCCAGCAGCTTAGGGTTGGGGGCCACAGATACGCAGTATTTT.

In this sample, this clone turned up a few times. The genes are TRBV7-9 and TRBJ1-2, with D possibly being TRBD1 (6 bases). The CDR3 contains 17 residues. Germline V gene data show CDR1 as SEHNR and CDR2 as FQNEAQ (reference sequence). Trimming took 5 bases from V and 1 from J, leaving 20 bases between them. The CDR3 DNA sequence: TGTGCCAGCAGCCCCCGGTTTGGGGGCGCGGGTAACTATGGCTACACCTTC. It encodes CASSPRFGGAGNYGYTF.

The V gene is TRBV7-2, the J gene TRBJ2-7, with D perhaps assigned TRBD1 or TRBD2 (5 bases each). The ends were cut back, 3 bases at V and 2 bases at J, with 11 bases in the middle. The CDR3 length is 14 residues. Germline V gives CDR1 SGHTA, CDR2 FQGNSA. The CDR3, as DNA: TGTGCCAGCAGCTTGAGTGAGGGACCCTACGAGCAGTACTTC. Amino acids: CASSLSEGPYEQYF.

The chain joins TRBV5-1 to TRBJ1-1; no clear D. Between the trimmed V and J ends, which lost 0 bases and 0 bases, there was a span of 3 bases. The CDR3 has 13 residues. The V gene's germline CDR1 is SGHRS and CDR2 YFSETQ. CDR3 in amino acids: CASSLAVNTEAFF. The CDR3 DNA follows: TGCGCCAGCAGCTTGGCGGTGAACACTGAAGCTTTCTTT.

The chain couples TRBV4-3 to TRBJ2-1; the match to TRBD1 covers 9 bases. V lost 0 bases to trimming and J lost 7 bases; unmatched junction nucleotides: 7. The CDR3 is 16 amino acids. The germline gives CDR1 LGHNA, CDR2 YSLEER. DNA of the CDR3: TGCGCCAGCAGCCAAGATTTGGGGACAGGGTTTAATGAGCAGTTCTTC. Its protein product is CASSQDLGTGFNEQFF.

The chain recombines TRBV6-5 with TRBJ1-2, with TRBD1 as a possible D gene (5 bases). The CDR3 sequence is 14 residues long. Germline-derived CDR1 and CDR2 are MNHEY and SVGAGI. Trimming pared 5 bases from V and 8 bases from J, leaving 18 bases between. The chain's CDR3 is CASSTREQGMGYTF. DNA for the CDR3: TGTGCCAGCAGTACCCGTGAGCAGGGTATGGGCTACACCTTC.

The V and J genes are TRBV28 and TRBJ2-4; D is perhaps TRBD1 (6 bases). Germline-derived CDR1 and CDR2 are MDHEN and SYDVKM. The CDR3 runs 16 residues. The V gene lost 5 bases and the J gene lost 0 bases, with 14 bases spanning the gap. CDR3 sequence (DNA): TGTGCCAGCAGTCCAGGACAGATCCTAGCCAAAAACATTCAGTACTTC. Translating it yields CASSPGQILAKNIQYF.

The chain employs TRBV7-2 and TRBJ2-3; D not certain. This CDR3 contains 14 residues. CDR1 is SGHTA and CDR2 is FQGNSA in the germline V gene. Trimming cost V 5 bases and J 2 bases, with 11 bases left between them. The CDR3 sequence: CASSRTRDTDTQYF. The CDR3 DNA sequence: TGTGCCAGCAGCAGAACAAGAGACACAGATACGCAGTATTTT.

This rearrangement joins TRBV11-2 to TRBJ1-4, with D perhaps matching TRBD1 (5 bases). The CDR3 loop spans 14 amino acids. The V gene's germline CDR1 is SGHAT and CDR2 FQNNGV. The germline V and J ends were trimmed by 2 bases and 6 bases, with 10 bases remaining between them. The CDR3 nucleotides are TGTGCCAGCAGCTTAAGGAGGGACCATGAAAAACTGTTTTTT. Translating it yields CASSLRRDHEKLFF. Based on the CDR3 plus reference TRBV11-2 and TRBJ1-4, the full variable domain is EAGVAQSPRYKIIEKRQSVAFWCNPISGHATLYWYQQILGQGPKLLIQFQNNGVVDDSQLPKDRFSAERLKGVDSTLKIQPAKLEDSAVYLCASSLRRDHEKLFFGSGTQLSVL.

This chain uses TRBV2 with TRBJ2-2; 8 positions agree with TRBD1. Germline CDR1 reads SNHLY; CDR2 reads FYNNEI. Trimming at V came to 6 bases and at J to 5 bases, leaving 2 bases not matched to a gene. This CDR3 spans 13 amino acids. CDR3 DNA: TGTGCCAGCAGCGGACAGGGAACCGGGGAGCTGTTTTTT. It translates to CASSGQGTGELFF.

In DNA form, the CDR3 reads TGTGCCAGCAGCGTAGCGGGAGATTGGTCCTACAATGAGCAGTTCTTC. This gives the protein CASSVAGDWSYNEQFF. J is TRBJ2-1 and V is TRBV9; weak D call: TRBD2 (6 bases). Trimming cost V 0 bases and J 1 base, with 11 bases left between them. Germline V gene sequence: CDR1 SGDLS, CDR2 YYNGEE. The CDR3 totals 16 residues.

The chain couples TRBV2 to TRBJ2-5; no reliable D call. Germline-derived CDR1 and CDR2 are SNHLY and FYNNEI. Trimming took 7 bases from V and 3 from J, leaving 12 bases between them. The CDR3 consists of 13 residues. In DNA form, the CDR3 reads TGTGCCAGCAATAGTCGAAGAGAAGAGACCCAGTACTTC. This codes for CASNSRREETQYF.